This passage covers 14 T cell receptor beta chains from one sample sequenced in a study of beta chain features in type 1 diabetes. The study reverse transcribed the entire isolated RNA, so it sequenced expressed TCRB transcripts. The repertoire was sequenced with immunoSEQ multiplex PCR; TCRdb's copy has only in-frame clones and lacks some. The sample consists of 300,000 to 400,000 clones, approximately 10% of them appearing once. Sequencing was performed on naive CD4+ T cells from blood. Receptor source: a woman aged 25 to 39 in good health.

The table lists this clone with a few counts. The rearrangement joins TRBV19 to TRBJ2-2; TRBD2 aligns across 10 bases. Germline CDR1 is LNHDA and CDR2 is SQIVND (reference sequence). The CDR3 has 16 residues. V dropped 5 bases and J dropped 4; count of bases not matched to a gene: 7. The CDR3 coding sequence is TGTGCCAGTAGTCTACAATGGACTAGCGGCACCGGGGAGCTGTTTTTT. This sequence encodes CASSLQWTSGTGELFF.

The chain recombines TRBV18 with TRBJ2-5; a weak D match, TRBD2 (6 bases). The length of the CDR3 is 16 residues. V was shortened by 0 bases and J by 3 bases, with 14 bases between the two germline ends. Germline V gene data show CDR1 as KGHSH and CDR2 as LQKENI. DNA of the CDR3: TGTGCCAGCTCACCACCGCCGACTGAGCGGGAAGAGACCCAGTACTTC. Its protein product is CASSPPPTEREETQYF.

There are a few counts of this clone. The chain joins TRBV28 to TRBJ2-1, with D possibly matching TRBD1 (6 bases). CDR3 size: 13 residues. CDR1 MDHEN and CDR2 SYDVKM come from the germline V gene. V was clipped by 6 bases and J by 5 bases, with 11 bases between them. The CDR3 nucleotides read TGTGCCAGCAGCGTCGGACAGCACAATGAGCAGTTCTTC. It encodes CASSVGQHNEQFF.

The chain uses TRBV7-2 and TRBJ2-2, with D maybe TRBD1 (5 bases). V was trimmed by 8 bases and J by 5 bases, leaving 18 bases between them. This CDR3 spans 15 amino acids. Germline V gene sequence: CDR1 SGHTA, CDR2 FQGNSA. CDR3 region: CASRPGAGSTGELFF. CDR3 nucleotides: TGTGCCAGCCGGCCTGGGGCAGGATCAACCGGGGAGCTGTTTTTT. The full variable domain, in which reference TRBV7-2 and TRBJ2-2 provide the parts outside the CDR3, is GAGVSQSPSNKVTEKGKDVELRCDPISGHTALYWYRQSLGQGLEFLIYFQGNSAPDKSGLPSDRFSAERTGGSVSTLTIQRTQQEDSAVYLCASRPGAGSTGELFFGEGSRLTVL.

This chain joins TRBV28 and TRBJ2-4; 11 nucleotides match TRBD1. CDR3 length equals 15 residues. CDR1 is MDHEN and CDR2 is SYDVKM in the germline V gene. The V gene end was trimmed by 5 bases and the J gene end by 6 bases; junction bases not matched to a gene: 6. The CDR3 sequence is CASSAPGTGGNIQYF. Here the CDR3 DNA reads TGTGCCAGCAGTGCACCCGGGACAGGGGGAAACATTCAGTACTTC. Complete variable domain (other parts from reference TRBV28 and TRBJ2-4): DVKVTQSSRYLVKRTGEKVFLECVQDMDHENMFWYRQDPGLGLRLIYFSYDVKMKEKGDIPEGYSVSREKKERFSLILESASTNQTSMYLCASSAPGTGGNIQYFGAGTRLSVL.

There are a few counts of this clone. CDR3 coding DNA: TGTGCCAGCAGCATCGGGGGGGAGAGATACAATGAGCAGTTCTTC. Protein sequence: CASSIGGERYNEQFF. J is TRBJ2-1 and V is TRBV9, with 8 bases fitting TRBD2. This CDR3 region has 15 residues. With V trimmed by 4 bases and J by 4 bases, 7 bases remained unmatched. Germline loops: CDR1 SGDLS, CDR2 YYNGEE.

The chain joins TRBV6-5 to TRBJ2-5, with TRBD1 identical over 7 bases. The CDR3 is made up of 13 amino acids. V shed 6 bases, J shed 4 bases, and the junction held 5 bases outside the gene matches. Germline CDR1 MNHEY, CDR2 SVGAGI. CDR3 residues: CASSEDRRETQYF. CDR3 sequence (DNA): TGTGCCAGCAGCGAGGACAGGCGAGAGACCCAGTACTTC.

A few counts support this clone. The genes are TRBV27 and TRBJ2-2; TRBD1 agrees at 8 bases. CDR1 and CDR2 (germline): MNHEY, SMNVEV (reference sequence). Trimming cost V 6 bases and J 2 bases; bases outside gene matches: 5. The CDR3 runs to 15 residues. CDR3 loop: CASSWGQVNTGELFF. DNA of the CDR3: TGTGCCAGCAGCTGGGGACAGGTTAACACCGGGGAGCTGTTTTTT.

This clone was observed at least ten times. The CDR3 here is CASSPGEGGYNEQFF. In DNA form, the CDR3 reads TGTGCCAGCAGCCCCGGGGAGGGCGGATACAATGAGCAGTTCTTC. This chain links TRBV4-2 with TRBJ2-1, with 7 bases identical to TRBD2. This CDR3 comprises 15 residues. Trimming at V came to 4 bases and at J to 4 bases, leaving 7 bases not matched to a gene. From germline, CDR1 is LGHNA and CDR2 YNFKEQ.

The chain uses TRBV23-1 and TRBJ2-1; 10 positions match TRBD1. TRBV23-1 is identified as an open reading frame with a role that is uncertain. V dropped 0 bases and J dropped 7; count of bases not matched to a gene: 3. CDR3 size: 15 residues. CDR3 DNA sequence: TGCGCCAGCAGTCAATCGAGACAGGGGGCGAATGAGCAGTTCTTC. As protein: CASSQSRQGANEQFF.

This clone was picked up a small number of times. The CDR3 spells CASSPTLLRSQETQYF. CDR3 bases: TGTGCCAGCAGTCCTACCCTATTGCGGAGTCAAGAGACCCAGTACTTC. V gene TRBV28 combines with J gene TRBJ2-5; D gene uncertain. Deletions cut 5 bases from V and 2 bases from J, with 18 bases between. This CDR3 spans 16 amino acids. Germline lookup yields CDR1 MDHEN and CDR2 SYDVKM.

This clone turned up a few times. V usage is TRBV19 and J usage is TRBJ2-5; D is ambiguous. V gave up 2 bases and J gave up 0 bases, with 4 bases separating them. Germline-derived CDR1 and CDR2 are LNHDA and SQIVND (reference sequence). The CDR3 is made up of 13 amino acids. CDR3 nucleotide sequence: TGTGCCAGTAGTATAACAGACCAAGAGACCCAGTACTTC. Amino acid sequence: CASSITDQETQYF. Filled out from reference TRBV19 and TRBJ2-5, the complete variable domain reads DGGITQSPKYLFRKEGQNVTLSCEQNLNHDAMYWYRQDPGQGLRLIYYSQIVNDFQKGDIAEGYSVSREKKESFPLTVTSAQKNPTAFYLCASSITDQETQYFGPGTRLLVL.

CDR3 sequence: CASSFGAPTEAFF. CDR3 in DNA: TGTGCCAGCAGTTTTGGGGCGCCCACTGAAGCTTTCTTT. The rearrangement uses TRBV25-1 and TRBJ1-1, with D perhaps TRBD1 (5 bases). Germline values: CDR1 MGHDK, CDR2 SYGVNS. There are 13 residues in the CDR3. V dropped 5 bases and J dropped 4 bases, with 11 bases sitting between them.

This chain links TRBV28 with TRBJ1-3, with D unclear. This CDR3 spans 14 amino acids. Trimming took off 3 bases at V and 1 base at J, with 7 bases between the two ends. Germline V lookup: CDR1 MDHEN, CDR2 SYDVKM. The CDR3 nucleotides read TGTGCCAGCAGTTTCGGCGGGTCTGGAAACACCATATATTTT. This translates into CASSFGGSGNTIYF.